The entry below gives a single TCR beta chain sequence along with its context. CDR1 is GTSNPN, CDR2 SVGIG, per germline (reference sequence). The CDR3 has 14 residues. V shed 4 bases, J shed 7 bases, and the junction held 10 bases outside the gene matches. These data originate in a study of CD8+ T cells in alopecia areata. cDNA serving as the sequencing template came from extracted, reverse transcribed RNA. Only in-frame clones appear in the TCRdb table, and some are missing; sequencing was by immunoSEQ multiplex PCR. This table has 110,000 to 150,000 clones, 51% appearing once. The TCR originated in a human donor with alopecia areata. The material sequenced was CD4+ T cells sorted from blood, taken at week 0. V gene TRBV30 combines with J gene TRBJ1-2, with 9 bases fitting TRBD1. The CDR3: CAWKTVGTGSGYTF. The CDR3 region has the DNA TGTGCCTGGAAAACTGTCGGGACAGGGTCTGGCTACACCTTC.